The 5 T cell receptor beta chains listed next were all sequenced from one sample in a study of cytotoxic CD8 clonotypes in ibrutinib-treated CLL. Method: immunoSEQ multiplex PCR; TCRdb's copy keeps in-frame clones and lacks some. The data contain hundreds of thousands of clones, 60% to 75% of them singletons. Sequenced here: PBMCs, sampled after 24 months of ibrutinib treatment. The receptors shown here come from a human donor with chronic lymphocytic leukemia.

This clone occurred once. The chain couples TRBV7-2 to TRBJ2-3; D unclear. The germline gives CDR1 SGHTA, CDR2 FQGNSA. This CDR3 is built from 13 residues. V gave up 1 base and J gave up 5 bases, with 7 bases separating them. In DNA, the CDR3 is TGTGCCAGCAGCTTAGATCAGCAAGATACGCAGTATTTT. It yields the protein CASSLDQQDTQYF.

As concerns this clone: The junction and the germline gene differ at one end; a read error may be behind it. The V and J genes are TRBV4-2 and TRBJ2-7; D unclear. CDR3 length: 16 amino acids. The germline CDR1 and CDR2 sequences are LGHNA and YNFKEQ. The CDR3 coding sequence is TGTGCCAGCAGCCAGCAGCTTTCGAAAGGGTCCTCCGAGCAGTACTTC. Its protein is CASSQQLSKGSSEQYF.

This clone was found a few times. This chain links TRBV4-2 with TRBJ2-7; tentatively, D is TRBD2 (6 bases). Trimming stripped 0 bases from V and 0 bases from J, with 9 bases between. CDR1 and CDR2 (germline): LGHNA, YNFKEQ. This CDR3 is 15 amino acids long. The CDR3, as DNA: TGTGCCAGCAGCCAAGAATATAGCGGCTCCTACGAGCAGTACTTC. Encoded protein: CASSQEYSGSYEQYF.

The chain has TRBV19 and TRBJ1-5; D is undetermined. The CDR3 runs 13 residues. Germline CDR1 is LNHDA and CDR2 is SQIVND (reference sequence). V was cut by 6 bases and J by 6 bases, with 12 bases left in between. The CDR3 protein is CASSRWPGQPQHF. CDR3 in DNA: TGTGCCAGTAGCAGGTGGCCAGGTCAGCCCCAGCATTTT.

There are a few counts of this clone. The chain joins TRBV2 to TRBJ2-1; a weak D match, TRBD2 (6 bases). The germline CDR1 and CDR2 sequences are SNHLY and FYNNEI. The CDR3 has 13 residues. Trimming took off 11 bases at V and 0 bases at J, with 11 bases between the two ends. The CDR3 reads CASRGSSYNEQFF. The DNA of the CDR3 is TGTGCCTCGCGGGGCAGCTCCTACAATGAGCAGTTCTTC.